The 9 T cell receptor beta chains below were found in one sample sequenced in a study of cytomegalovirus exposure and HLA in healthy donors. With 60 Vbeta and 13 Jbeta primers, the PCR was carried out. Method: immunoSEQ multiplex PCR; TCRdb's copy keeps in-frame clones and lacks some. The profile shows 150,000 to 200,000 clones, 76% of them singletons. The specimen sequenced was PBMCs. Receptors were obtained from a male donor in good health and CMV-seronegative.

Here the CDR3 DNA reads TGTGCCAGCAGTCTAGGCCGGGACAGGGGTATAGATACGCAGTATTTT. This gives the protein CASSLGRDRGIDTQYF. V and J are TRBV27 and TRBJ2-3; TRBD1 matches at 10 bases. After removal of 5 bases from V and 5 bases from J, the junction contained 10 bases not matched to a gene. The germline V gene has CDR1 MNHEY and CDR2 SMNVEV (reference sequence). The CDR3 is 16 residues long.

This chain joins TRBV2 and TRBJ2-1; no firm D call. This CDR3 region has 17 residues. V was cut by 2 bases and J by 4 bases, with 18 bases left in between. Germline V gene sequence: CDR1 SNHLY, CDR2 FYNNEI. CDR3 sequence: CASSELTESLLYNEQFF. DNA for the CDR3: TGTGCCAGCAGTGAACTGACGGAGTCACTTCTTTACAATGAGCAGTTCTTC.

CDR3 protein: CASSPWGASGGKGNTQYF. The CDR3 DNA reads TGTGCCAGCAGCCCATGGGGCGCTAGCGGGGGCAAAGGCAATACGCAGTATTTT. J is TRBJ2-3 and V is TRBV7-2; 10 bases align to TRBD2. The V gene's germline CDR1 is SGHTA and CDR2 FQGNSA. This CDR3 has 18 residues. V shed 5 bases, J shed 7 bases, and the junction held 18 bases outside the gene matches.

There are a few counts of this clone. J is TRBJ1-2 and V is TRBV6-5; D possibly corresponds to TRBD1 (6 bases). CDR1 is MNHEY and CDR2 is SVGAGI in the germline V gene. Trimming removed 7 bases from V and 4 bases from J, with 16 bases in between. CDR3 length: 14 amino acids. The CDR3 here is CASTADRLSYGYTF. The CDR3 region has the DNA TGTGCCAGCACCGCCGACAGGCTGTCCTATGGCTACACCTTC.

The V gene is TRBV4-3, the J gene TRBJ1-3; no definite D call. The germline V gene encodes CDR1 LGHNA and CDR2 YSLEER. The CDR3 is made up of 15 amino acids. Between the trimmed V and J ends, which lost 0 bases and 0 bases, there was a span of 6 bases. The CDR3 DNA is TGCGCCAGCAGCCAAGAGGCGGACTCTGGAAACACCATATATTTT. Protein product: CASSQEADSGNTIYF.

This chain links TRBV27 with TRBJ2-7; 11 bases map to TRBD2. The CDR3 covers 15 residues. V trimming: 6 bases; J trimming: 4 bases; junction bases outside the gene matches: 8. The germline gives CDR1 MNHEY, CDR2 SMNVEV (reference sequence). In DNA form, the CDR3 reads TGTGCCAGCAGCAGACTTAGCGGGGGGGATTACGAGCAGTACTTC. Encoded protein: CASSRLSGGDYEQYF.

The genes are TRBV30 and TRBJ2-7, with 10 bases lining up with TRBD1. The CDR3 sequence is 14 residues long. With 4 bases clipped from V and 2 bases from J, the junction kept 5 bases outside the gene matches. The V gene's germline CDR1 is GTSNPN and CDR2 SVGIG (reference sequence). CDR3 sequence (DNA): TGTGCCTGGACCCGACAGGGGGCGACCTACGAGCAGTACTTC. As protein: CAWTRQGATYEQYF.

This clone was observed a few times. The J gene is TRBJ1-5, the V gene TRBV6-1, with D unclear. The germline V gene has CDR1 MNHNS and CDR2 SASEGT. Trimming removed 3 bases at V and 2 bases at J, with 8 bases between. The CDR3 consists of 14 residues. DNA of the CDR3: TGTGCCAGCAGTGAGCGACAAGGCAATCAGCCCCAGCATTTT. Its protein product is CASSERQGNQPQHF.

J is TRBJ2-5 and V is TRBV4-1; TRBD2 aligns across 7 bases. The length of the CDR3 is 17 residues. The germline V gene has CDR1 MGHRA and CDR2 YSYEKL. The trim removed 4 bases at V and 3 bases at J, leaving 14 bases unmatched. CDR3 DNA sequence: TGCGCCAGCAGCCTTTCTTGGACTATCGCGGGGGAAGAGACCCAGTACTTC. Translating it yields CASSLSWTIAGEETQYF.